Presented here are 22 T cell receptor beta chains from one specimen sequenced in a study of T cell responses to AZD1222 COVID-19 vaccine. Profiling relied on immunoSEQ multiplex PCR, and the TCRdb table lists in-frame clones only, not all of them. The data show 150,000 to 200,000 clones, roughly 94% seen once. The sequences come from peripheral blood, collected 28 days after the second AZD1222 dose. The receptors were sampled from an adult who received the AZD1222 COVID-19 vaccine.

This chain joins TRBV24-1 and TRBJ2-7; 7 bases match TRBD2. J gave up 5 bases and V 4 bases, and 19 bases lay outside the gene matches. This CDR3 is built from 18 residues. CDR1 and CDR2 (germline): KGHDR, SFDVKD. CDR3 sequence reads: CATSDENRSGLAAHEQYF. In DNA form, the CDR3 reads TGTGCCACCAGTGACGAGAATCGGTCGGGCCTAGCGGCCCACGAGCAGTACTTC.

J is TRBJ1-6 and V is TRBV27; D perhaps matches TRBD1 (6 bases). The CDR3 is 15 amino acids. V gave up 4 bases and J gave up 6 bases, with 13 bases separating them. Germline assignment: CDR1 MNHEY and CDR2 SMNVEV (reference sequence). CDR3: CASSWGAGGNSPLHF. As DNA, the CDR3 is TGTGCCAGCAGTTGGGGGGCAGGCGGTAATTCACCCCTCCACTTT.

The chain links TRBV7-5 to TRBJ2-7. TRBV7-5 is classified as a pseudogene. CDR3 size: 18 residues. In DNA, the CDR3 is TGTGTCAGAAGCTTATGTCCCCCTGGGTTCTTTTTTGGACACGAGCAGTACTTC. Residues: CVRSLCPPGFFFGHEQYF.

This clone was picked up one time. The V call is TRBV15, the J call TRBJ1-6; 8 nucleotides align to TRBD1. This CDR3 is 14 amino acids long. Trimming cost V 5 bases and J 10 bases; bases outside gene matches: 7. From germline, CDR1 is LNHNV and CDR2 YYDKDF (reference sequence). The CDR3 is CATSLRQGYSPLHF. The CDR3 DNA sequence: TGTGCCACCAGCCTACGACAGGGGTACTCACCCCTCCACTTT.

The V gene is TRBV5-1, the J gene TRBJ2-7; 8 bases are shared with TRBD1. Germline CDR1 SGHRS, CDR2 YFSETQ. Trimming cost V 4 bases and J 7 bases; bases outside gene matches: 10. The CDR3 runs to 14 residues. This CDR3 is CASSNDRGMREQYF. CDR3 bases: TGCGCCAGCAGCAACGACAGGGGAATGAGAGAGCAGTACTTC.

The rearrangement joins TRBV7-9 to TRBJ2-2; a possible D gene is TRBD1 (5 bases). CDR1 is SEHNR, CDR2 FQNEAQ, per germline (reference sequence). The length of the CDR3 is 15 residues. Trimming pared 0 bases from V and 5 bases from J, leaving 10 bases between. The DNA of the CDR3 is TGTGCCAGCAGCTTAGCTAGGAAGGGGACCGGGGAGCTGTTTTTT. Protein product: CASSLARKGTGELFF.

J is TRBJ1-4 and V is TRBV4-1; D unresolved. Germline V gene data show CDR1 as MGHRA and CDR2 as YSYEKL. There are 15 residues in the CDR3. V lost 1 base and J lost 0, with 6 bases in between. CDR3 amino acids: CASSQGHSTNEKLFF. The CDR3 nucleotides are TGCGCCAGCAGCCAAGGGCATTCAACTAATGAAAAACTGTTTTTT.

This sequence joins TRBV4-1 and TRBJ1-2, with a tentative D call TRBD1 (5 bases). CDR1 is MGHRA, CDR2 YSYEKL, per germline. V dropped 1 base and J dropped 0 bases, with 12 bases sitting between them. The CDR3 sequence is 16 residues long. The CDR3 nucleotides are TGCGCCAGCAGCCAAGTGCGGGGGGAGGCTAACTATGGCTACACCTTC. Amino acid sequence: CASSQVRGEANYGYTF.

The sample holds one count of this clone. The chain links TRBV3-1 (or the pseudogene TRBV3-2) to TRBJ2-7; TRBD2 agrees at 10 bases. From germline, CDR1 is LGHDT and CDR2 YNNKEL (reference sequence). The junction had 3 bases not matched to a gene; V was cut back by 4 bases and J by 0 bases. This CDR3 comprises 15 residues. CDR3 nucleotides: TGTGCCAGCAGCCCGTGGACTAGCGGCTCCTACGAGCAGTACTTC. Translating gives CASSPWTSGSYEQYF.

The chain employs TRBV7-9 and TRBJ2-1; 7 bases are shared with TRBD2. The CDR3 has 16 residues. CDR1 is SEHNR, CDR2 FQNEAQ, per germline (reference sequence). J was trimmed by 8 bases and V by 1 base; bases with no gene match: 11. DNA of the CDR3: TGTGCCAGCAGCTTAGGGGTAGCGGGTAAGGTCGATGAGCAGTTCTTC. As protein: CASSLGVAGKVDEQFF.

The V call is TRBV29-1, the J call TRBJ2-7; D is perhaps TRBD2 (5 bases). V was shortened by 5 bases and J by 2 bases, with 13 bases between the two germline ends. The germline V gene encodes CDR1 SQVTM and CDR2 ANQGSEA. The CDR3 has 13 amino acids. In DNA, the CDR3 is TGCAGCGTTCTCTTGGACTCCCCCTACGAGCAGTACTTC. Its protein is CSVLLDSPYEQYF.

V gene TRBV30 combines with J gene TRBJ1-5; tentative D call: TRBD1 (5 bases). V was shortened by 2 bases and J by 7 bases, with 15 bases between the two germline ends. The CDR3 is 14 amino acids. Germline CDR1 and CDR2: GTSNPN and SVGIG (reference sequence). The DNA for the CDR3 is TGTGCCTGGAGTTATGGGGCGAGAAACCAGCCCCAGCATTTT. Protein sequence: CAWSYGARNQPQHF.

The chain recombines TRBV5-5 with TRBJ2-1; 9 bases are shared with TRBD1. From germline, CDR1 is SGHKS and CDR2 YYEKEE (reference sequence). The J segment lost 7 bases and the V segment lost 4 bases, leaving 6 bases of the junction unmatched. This CDR3 comprises 14 residues. The CDR3 loop reads CASSPGQGGNEQFF. The CDR3 DNA sequence: TGTGCCAGCAGCCCGGGACAGGGCGGGAATGAGCAGTTCTTC.

The CDR3 region is CASSVATSGNTIYF. The CDR3 DNA is TGTGCCAGCAGCGTAGCGACATCTGGAAACACCATATATTTT. V is TRBV9 and J is TRBJ1-3; D uncertain. The germline CDR1 and CDR2 sequences are SGDLS and YYNGEE. CDR3 length: 14 residues. V lost 0 bases, J lost 1 base, and 5 bases lay in between.

The chain employs TRBV20-1 and TRBJ2-5, with D perhaps being TRBD1 or TRBD2 (5 bases each). The V and J ends lost 3 bases and 2 bases respectively, with 25 bases between them. The CDR3 length is 18 residues. Germline V gene sequence: CDR1 DFQATT, CDR2 SNEGSKA (reference sequence). The CDR3 sequence is CSASNPLGVGASQETQYF. In nucleotides, the CDR3 is TGCAGTGCTAGTAACCCGTTGGGAGTTGGGGCGTCACAAGAGACCCAGTACTTC.

The V call is TRBV11-2, the J call TRBJ1-1; 7 bases line up with TRBD1. The CDR3 is 16 residues long. After removal of 4 bases from V and 5 bases from J, the junction contained 13 bases not matched to a gene. CDR1 is SGHAT and CDR2 is FQNNGV in the germline V gene. CDR3 sequence reads: CASSSGGGRGNTEAFF. The CDR3 DNA sequence: TGTGCCAGCAGCTCGGGCGGGGGCAGGGGGAATACTGAAGCTTTCTTT.

The chain links TRBV19 to TRBJ2-7; 7 nucleotides match TRBD2. V lost 5 bases to trimming and J lost 0 bases; unmatched junction nucleotides: 4. From germline, CDR1 is LNHDA and CDR2 SQIVND (reference sequence). The CDR3 is 14 amino acids. In DNA form, the CDR3 reads TGTGCCAGTAGTTCTAGCGGAAGCTCCTACGAGCAGTACTTC. Translation gives CASSSSGSSYEQYF. Variable domain in full (rest from reference TRBV19 and TRBJ2-7): DGGITQSPKYLFRKEGQNVTLSCEQNLNHDAMYWYRQDPGQGLRLIYYSQIVNDFQKGDIAEGYSVSREKKESFPLTVTSAQKNPTAFYLCASSSSGSSYEQYFGPGTRLTVT.

The V and J genes are TRBV4-1 and TRBJ2-1; 7 bases align to TRBD2. In germline, CDR1 is MGHRA, CDR2 YSYEKL. V shed 8 bases, J shed 5 bases, and the junction held 15 bases outside the gene matches. This CDR3 has 16 amino acids. The CDR3 loop is CASGLRGPSGNNEQFF. The CDR3 nucleotides read TGCGCCAGCGGACTCCGAGGGCCTAGCGGTAACAATGAGCAGTTCTTC.

This rearrangement joins TRBV6-1 to TRBJ1-2; 9 bases are a match to TRBD1. J gave up 3 bases and V 3 bases, and 5 bases lay outside the gene matches. CDR1 is MNHNS and CDR2 is SASEGT in the germline V gene. The CDR3 is 15 residues long. Here the CDR3 reads CASSERTGDYYGYTF. Written as DNA, the CDR3 is TGTGCCAGCAGTGAGAGGACAGGGGACTACTATGGCTACACCTTC.

CDR3 in amino acids: CASSYSLTGRDTQYF. The CDR3 DNA follows: TGTGCCAGCAGTTACTCGTTGACGGGGAGGGATACGCAGTATTTT. V gene TRBV6-2 or TRBV6-3 combines with J gene TRBJ2-3; weak D call: TRBD2 (6 bases). Trimming took off 0 bases at V and 6 bases at J, with 13 bases between the two ends. The CDR3 consists of 15 residues. Germline V gene sequence: CDR1 MNHEY, CDR2 SVGEGT.

The CDR3 coding sequence is TGTGCCAGCAGTTTTTGGGGCAATGAGCAGTTCTTC. Its translation: CASSFWGNEQFF. The V gene is TRBV28, the J gene TRBJ2-1; no clear D. This CDR3 has 12 amino acids. Trimming shortened V by 3 bases and J by 6 bases, and 6 bases separated the two germline ends. Germline assignment: CDR1 MDHEN and CDR2 SYDVKM.

The chain couples TRBV7-9 to TRBJ2-2; TRBD2 might be the D (5 bases). Germline CDR1 reads SEHNR; CDR2 reads FQNEAQ (reference sequence). The CDR3 runs 13 residues. V lost 11 bases and J lost 0, with 10 bases in between. DNA for the CDR3: TGTGCCCTTTTGCGGGCGAACACCGGGGAGCTGTTTTTT. It specifies CALLRANTGELFF.